This TCR beta chain was obtained from a study of shared clonotypes between healthy human individuals. Study information: Each donor's CD4 naive and CD4 memory cells filled three plates apiece, CD8 naive two, and CD8 memory one. General observations from the study: Rarefaction curves obtained for sorted subsets showed sequencing incomplete despite large depth. Shared clonotypes across all four donors exceeded non-shared ones in generation probability.

The run depth of the assay was deep. This table comes from immunoSEQ multiplex PCR, and its TCRdb copy is limited to in-frame clones, with some not included. The sample has about 2 million clones, approximately 94% seen once. The V segment lost 6 bases and the J segment 5 bases; nucleotides outside the gene matches: 8. The CDR3 spans 15 residues. CDR1 and CDR2 from the germline V gene are MNHEY and SVGAGI. For this clone: Its antigen is currently unknown.

CD45RO negativity and positive selection for CCR7 defined naive CD8 cells, a population that excluded terminally differentiated effector memory CD45RA+ cells. The chain is built from TRBV6-5 and TRBJ2-7, with 12 positions matching TRBD1. Sequencing was done on a sample of naive CD8+ T cells sorted from blood. This sequence was found in a man aged 18 to 35 in good health. CDR3 amino acids: CASSLGQGAKDEQYF. Written as DNA, the CDR3 is TGTGCCAGCAGCCTGGGACAGGGGGCGAAGGACGAGCAGTACTTC.